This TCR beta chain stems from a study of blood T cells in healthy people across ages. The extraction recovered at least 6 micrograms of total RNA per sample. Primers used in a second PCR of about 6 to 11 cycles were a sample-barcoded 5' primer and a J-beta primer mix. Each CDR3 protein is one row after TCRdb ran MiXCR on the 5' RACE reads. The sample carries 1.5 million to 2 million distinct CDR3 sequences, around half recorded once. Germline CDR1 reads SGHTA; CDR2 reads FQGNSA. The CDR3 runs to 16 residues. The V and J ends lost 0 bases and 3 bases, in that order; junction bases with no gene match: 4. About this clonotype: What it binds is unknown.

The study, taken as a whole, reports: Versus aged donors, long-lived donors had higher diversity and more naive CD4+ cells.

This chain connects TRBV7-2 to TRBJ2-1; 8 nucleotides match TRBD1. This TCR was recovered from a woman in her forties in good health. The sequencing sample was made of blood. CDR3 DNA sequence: TGTGCCAGCAGCTTAGCCCAGGGGGCGCACTACAATGAGCAGTTCTTC. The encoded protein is CASSLAQGAHYNEQFF.